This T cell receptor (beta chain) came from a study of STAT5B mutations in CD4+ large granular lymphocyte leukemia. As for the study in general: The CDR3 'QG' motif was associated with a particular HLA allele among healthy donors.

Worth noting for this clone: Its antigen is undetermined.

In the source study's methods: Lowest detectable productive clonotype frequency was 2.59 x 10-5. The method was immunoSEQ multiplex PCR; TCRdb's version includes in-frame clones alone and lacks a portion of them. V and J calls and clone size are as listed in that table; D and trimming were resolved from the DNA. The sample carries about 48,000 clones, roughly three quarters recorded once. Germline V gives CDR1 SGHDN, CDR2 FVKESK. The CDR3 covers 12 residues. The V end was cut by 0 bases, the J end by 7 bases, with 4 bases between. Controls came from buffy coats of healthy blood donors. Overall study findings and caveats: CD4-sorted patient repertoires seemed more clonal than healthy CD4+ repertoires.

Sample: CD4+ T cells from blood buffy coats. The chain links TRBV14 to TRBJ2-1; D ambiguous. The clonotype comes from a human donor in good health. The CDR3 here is CASSQDRNEQFF. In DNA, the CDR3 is TGTGCCAGCAGCCAAGACCGTAATGAGCAGTTCTTC.